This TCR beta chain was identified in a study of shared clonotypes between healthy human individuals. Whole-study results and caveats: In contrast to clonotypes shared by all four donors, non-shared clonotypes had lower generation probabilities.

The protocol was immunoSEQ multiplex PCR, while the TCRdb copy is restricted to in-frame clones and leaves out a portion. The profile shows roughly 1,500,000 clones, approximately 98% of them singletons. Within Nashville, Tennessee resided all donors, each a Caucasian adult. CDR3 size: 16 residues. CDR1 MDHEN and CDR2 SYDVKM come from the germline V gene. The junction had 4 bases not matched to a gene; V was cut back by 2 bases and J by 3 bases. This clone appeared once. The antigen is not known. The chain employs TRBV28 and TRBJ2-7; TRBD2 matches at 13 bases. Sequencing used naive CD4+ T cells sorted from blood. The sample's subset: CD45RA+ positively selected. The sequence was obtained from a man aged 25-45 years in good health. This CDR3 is CASSLRTSGGFYEQYF. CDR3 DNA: TGTGCCAGCAGTTTACGGACTAGCGGGGGTTTCTACGAGCAGTACTTC.